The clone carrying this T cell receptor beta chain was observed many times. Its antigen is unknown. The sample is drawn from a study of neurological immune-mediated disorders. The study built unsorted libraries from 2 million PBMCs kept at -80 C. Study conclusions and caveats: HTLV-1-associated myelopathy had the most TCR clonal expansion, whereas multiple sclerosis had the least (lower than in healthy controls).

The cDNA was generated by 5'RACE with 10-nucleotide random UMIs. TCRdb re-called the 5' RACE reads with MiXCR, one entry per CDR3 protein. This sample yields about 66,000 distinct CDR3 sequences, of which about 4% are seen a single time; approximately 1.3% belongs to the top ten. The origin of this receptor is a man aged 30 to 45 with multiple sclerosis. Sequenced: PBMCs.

The DNA for the CDR3 is TGCAGTGCTAGATCCGGGACAGGACCGATCAATCAGCCCCAGCATTTT. Its translation is CSARSGTGPINQPQHF. The chain combines TRBV20-1 with TRBJ1-5; 8 nucleotides align to TRBD1. The CDR3 loop spans 16 amino acids. CDR1 DFQATT and CDR2 SNEGSKA come from the germline V gene (reference sequence). V gave up 2 bases and J gave up 3 bases; unmatched junction bases: 9.